A single T cell receptor (beta chain) is shown here with its context. Its cognate antigen is unknown. Only in-frame clones appear in the TCRdb table, and some are missing; sequencing was by immunoSEQ multiplex PCR. The sample shows thousands of clones, roughly 69% of them seen only once. The data belong to a study of T cells in pancreatic ductal adenocarcinoma. Selected pancreatic ductal adenocarcinoma patients had undergone surgery without neoadjuvant therapy. General observations from the study: The resected cohort was biased toward the minority with early-stage disease. Compared with tumor, blood showed more total productive templates and 6.5 to 10-fold more clonotypes. Enrichment of CD45RO+ effector over naive T cells in tumors may bias clonality. No significant tumor-blood clonality difference; means were about 0.12 and 0.073.

Trimming cost V 0 bases and J 5 bases, with 15 bases left between them. The germline CDR1 and CDR2 sequences are SEHNR and FQNEAQ (reference sequence). The CDR3 length is 16 residues. The source material was pancreatic tumor tissue. The clonotype comes from a human donor with pancreatic ductal adenocarcinoma. The J gene is TRBJ2-3, the V gene TRBV7-9, with D perhaps matching TRBD1 or TRBD2 (5 bases each). In DNA, the CDR3 is TGTGCCAGCAGCTTAGCGGGGCAGTCCCGGGGAGATACGCAGTATTTT. This translates into CASSLAGQSRGDTQYF. The full variable domain, its missing parts supplied by reference TRBV7-9 and TRBJ2-3, is DTGVSQNPRHKITKRGQNVTFRCDPISEHNRLYWYRQTLGQGPEFLTYFQNEAQLEKSRLLSDRFSAERPKGSFSTLEIQRTEQGDSAMYLCASSLAGQSRGDTQYFGPGTRLTVL.